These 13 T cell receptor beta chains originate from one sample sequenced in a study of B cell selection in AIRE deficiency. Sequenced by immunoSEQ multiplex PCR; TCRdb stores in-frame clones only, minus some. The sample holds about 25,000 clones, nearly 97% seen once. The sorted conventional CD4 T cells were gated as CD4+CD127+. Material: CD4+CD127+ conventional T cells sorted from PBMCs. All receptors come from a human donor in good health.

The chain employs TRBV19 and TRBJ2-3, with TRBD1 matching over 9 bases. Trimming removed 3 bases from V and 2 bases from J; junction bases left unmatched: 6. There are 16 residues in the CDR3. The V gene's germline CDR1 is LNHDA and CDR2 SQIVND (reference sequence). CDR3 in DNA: TGTGCCAGTAGTATCGCGGGACAGGGCTACACAGATACGCAGTATTTT. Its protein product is CASSIAGQGYTDTQYF.

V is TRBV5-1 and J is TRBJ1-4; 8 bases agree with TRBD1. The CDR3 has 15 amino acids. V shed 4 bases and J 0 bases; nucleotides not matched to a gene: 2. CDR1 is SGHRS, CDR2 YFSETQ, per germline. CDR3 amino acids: CASSPGQATNEKLFF. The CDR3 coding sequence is TGCGCCAGCAGCCCGGGACAGGCAACTAATGAAAAACTGTTTTTT.

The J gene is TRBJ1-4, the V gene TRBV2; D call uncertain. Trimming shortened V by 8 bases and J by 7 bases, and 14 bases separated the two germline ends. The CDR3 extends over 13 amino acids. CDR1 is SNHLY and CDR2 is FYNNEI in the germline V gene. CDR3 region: CASCKGWSEKLFF. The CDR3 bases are TGTGCCAGCTGTAAGGGATGGAGTGAAAAACTGTTTTTT.

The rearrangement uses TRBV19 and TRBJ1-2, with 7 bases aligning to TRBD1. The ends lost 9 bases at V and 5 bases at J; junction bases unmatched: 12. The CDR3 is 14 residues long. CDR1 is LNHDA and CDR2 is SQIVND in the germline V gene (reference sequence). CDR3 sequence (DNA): TGTGCCAGCCGCACCGACAGGGCTAGTTATGGCTACACCTTC. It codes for CASRTDRASYGYTF.

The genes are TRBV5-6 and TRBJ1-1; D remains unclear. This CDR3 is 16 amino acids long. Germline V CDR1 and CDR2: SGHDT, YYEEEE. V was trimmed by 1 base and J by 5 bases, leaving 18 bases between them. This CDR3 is CASSLSGRPLGTEAFF. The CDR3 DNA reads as TGTGCCAGCAGCTTGTCGGGCAGACCCTTGGGGACTGAAGCTTTCTTT.

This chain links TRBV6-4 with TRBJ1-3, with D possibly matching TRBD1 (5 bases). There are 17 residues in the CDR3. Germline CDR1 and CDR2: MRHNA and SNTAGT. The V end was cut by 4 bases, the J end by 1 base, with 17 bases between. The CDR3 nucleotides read TGTGCCAGCAGTGTATTCTTCCTTGACAGTTCTGGAAACACCATATATTTT. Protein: CASSVFFLDSSGNTIYF.

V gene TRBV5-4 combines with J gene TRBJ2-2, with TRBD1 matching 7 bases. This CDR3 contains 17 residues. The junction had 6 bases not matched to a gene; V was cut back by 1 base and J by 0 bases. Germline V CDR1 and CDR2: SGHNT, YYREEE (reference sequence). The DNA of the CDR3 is TGTGCCAGCAGCTTGTTAGACGGGACAGCGAACACCGGGGAGCTGTTTTTT. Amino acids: CASSLLDGTANTGELFF.

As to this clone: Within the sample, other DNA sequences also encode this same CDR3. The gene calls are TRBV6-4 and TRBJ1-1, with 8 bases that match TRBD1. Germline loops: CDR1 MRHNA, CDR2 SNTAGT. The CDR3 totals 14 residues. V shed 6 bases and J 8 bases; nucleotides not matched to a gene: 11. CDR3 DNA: TGTGCCAGCAGAAGCAGGGCAGGGGGCACCGAAGCTTTCTTT. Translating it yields CASRSRAGGTEAFF.

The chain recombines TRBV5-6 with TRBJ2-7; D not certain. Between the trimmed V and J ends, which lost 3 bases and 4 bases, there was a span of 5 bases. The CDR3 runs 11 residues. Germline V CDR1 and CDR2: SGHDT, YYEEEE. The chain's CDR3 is CASSWGYEQYF. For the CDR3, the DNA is TGTGCCAGCAGCTGGGGTTACGAGCAGTACTTC. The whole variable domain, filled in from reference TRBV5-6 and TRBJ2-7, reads DAGVTQSPTHLIKTRGQQVTLRCSPKSGHDTVSWYQQALGQGPQFIFQYYEEEERQRGNFPDRFSGHQFPNYSSELNVNALLLGDSALYLCASSWGYEQYFGPGTRLTVT.

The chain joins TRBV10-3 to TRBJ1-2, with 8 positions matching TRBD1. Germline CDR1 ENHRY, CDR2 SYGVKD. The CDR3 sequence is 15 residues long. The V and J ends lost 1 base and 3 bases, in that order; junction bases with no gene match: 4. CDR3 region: CAISEYPTGDYGYTF. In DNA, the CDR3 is TGTGCCATCAGTGAGTACCCGACAGGGGACTATGGCTACACCTTC.

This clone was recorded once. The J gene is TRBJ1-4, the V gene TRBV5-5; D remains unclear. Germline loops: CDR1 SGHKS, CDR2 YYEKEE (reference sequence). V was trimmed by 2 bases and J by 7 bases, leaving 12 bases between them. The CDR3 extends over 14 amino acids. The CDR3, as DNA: TGTGCCAGCAGCTTAGGTCTCAGGAGTGAAAAACTGTTTTTT. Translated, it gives CASSLGLRSEKLFF.

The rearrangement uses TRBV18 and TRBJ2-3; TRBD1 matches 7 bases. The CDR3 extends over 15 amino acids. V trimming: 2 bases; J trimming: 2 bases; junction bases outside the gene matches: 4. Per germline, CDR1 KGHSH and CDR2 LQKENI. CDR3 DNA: TGTGCCAGCTCACCAGAGGGGGCGTTCACAGATACGCAGTATTTT. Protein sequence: CASSPEGAFTDTQYF.

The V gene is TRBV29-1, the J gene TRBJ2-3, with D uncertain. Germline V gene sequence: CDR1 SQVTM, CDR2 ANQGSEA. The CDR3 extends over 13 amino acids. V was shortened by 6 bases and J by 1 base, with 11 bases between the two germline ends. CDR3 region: CSVERTRTDTQYF. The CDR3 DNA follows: TGCAGCGTCGAAAGGACCCGCACAGATACGCAGTATTTT.